The clone carrying this T cell receptor beta chain occurred many times. Each CDR3 protein gets one entry after TCRdb re-called the 5' RACE reads with MiXCR. The sample yields approximately 50,000 distinct CDR3 sequences, approximately 8.5% seen once. The data belong to a study of early T cells in non-severe SARS-CoV-2 infection. Background on the study: Alpha and beta chains were unpaired, from unsorted whole-blood bulk RNA.

The sequencing sample was made of whole blood. The sequence came from an adult who was a healthcare worker with PCR-confirmed SARS-CoV-2 infection or an uninfected control (not recorded which).

The CDR3: CASSQDSAGSGNTIYF. The CDR3 coding sequence is TGCGCCAGCAGCCAAGATTCAGCAGGGTCTGGAAACACCATATATTTT. The chain links TRBV4-3 to TRBJ1-3; TRBD1 is a possible D gene (5 bases). The CDR3 consists of 16 residues. V gave up 0 bases and J gave up 1 base, with 10 bases separating them. Germline-derived CDR1 and CDR2 are LGHNA and YSLEER.